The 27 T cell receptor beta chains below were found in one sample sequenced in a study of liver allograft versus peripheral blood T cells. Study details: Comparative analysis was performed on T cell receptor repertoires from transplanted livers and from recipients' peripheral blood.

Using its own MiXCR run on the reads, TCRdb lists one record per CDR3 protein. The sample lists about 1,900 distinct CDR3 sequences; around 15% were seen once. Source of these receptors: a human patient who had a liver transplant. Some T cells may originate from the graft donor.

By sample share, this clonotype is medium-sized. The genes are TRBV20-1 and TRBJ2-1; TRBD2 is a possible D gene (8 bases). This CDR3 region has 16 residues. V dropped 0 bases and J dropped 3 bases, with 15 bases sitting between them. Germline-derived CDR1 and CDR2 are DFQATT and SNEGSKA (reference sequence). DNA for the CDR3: TGCAGTGCTAGAGATCCAGGGGGACTAGGCTACAATGAGCAGTTCTTC. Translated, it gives CSARDPGGLGYNEQFF.

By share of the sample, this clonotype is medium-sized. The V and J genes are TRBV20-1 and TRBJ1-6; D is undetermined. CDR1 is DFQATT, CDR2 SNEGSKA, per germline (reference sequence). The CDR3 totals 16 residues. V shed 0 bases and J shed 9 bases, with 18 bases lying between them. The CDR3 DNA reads TGCAGTGCTAGAGATCCCCGTGGCGAGCTGGCTTCACCCCTCCACTTT. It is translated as CSARDPRGELASPLHF.

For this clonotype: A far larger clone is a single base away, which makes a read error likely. This chain's CDR3 is CAVSEVTVYNEQFF. CDR3 DNA: TGTGCCGTCAGTGAGGTGACGGTCTACAATGAGCAGTTCTTC. V gene TRBV6-6 combines with J gene TRBJ2-1; the D is unclear. This CDR3 has 14 residues. From germline, CDR1 is MNHNY and CDR2 SVGAGI (reference sequence). V lost 11 bases to trimming and J lost 3 bases, with 17 bases between them.

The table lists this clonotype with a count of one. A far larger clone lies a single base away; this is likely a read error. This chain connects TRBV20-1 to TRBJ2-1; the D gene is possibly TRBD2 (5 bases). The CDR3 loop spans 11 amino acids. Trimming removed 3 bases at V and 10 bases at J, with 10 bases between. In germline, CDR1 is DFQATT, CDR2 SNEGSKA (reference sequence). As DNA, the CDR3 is TGCAGTGCTAGTTACGGGAAAGAGCAGTTCTTC. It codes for CSASYGKEQFF.

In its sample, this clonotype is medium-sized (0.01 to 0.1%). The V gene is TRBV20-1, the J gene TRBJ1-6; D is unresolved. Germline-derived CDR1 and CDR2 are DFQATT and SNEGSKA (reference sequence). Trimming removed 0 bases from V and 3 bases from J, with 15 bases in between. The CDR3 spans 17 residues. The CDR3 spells CSARDLTSSFYNSPLHF. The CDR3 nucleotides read TGCAGTGCTAGAGATCTAACAAGCAGTTTCTATAATTCACCCCTCCACTTT.

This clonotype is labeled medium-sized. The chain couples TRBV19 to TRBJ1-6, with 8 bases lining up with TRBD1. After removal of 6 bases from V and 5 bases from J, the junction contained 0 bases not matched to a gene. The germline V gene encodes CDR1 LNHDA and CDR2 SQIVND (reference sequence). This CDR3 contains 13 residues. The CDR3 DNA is TGTGCCAGTAGGACAGGGGATAATTCACCCCTCCACTTT. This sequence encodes CASRTGDNSPLHF. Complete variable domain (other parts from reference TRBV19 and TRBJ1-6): DGGITQSPKYLFRKEGQNVTLSCEQNLNHDAMYWYRQDPGQGLRLIYYSQIVNDFQKGDIAEGYSVSREKKESFPLTVTSAQKNPTAFYLCASRTGDNSPLHFGNGTRLTVT.

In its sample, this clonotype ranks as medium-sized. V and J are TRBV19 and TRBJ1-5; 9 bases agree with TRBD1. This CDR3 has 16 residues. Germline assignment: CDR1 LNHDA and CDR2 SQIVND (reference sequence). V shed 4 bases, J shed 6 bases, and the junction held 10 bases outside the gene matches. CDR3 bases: TGTGCCAGTAGTAGACCCGGGACAGGGATTGTTCAGCCCCAGCATTTT. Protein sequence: CASSRPGTGIVQPQHF. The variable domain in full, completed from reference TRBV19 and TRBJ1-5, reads DGGITQSPKYLFRKEGQNVTLSCEQNLNHDAMYWYRQDPGQGLRLIYYSQIVNDFQKGDIAEGYSVSREKKESFPLTVTSAQKNPTAFYLCASSRPGTGIVQPQHFGDGTRLSIL.

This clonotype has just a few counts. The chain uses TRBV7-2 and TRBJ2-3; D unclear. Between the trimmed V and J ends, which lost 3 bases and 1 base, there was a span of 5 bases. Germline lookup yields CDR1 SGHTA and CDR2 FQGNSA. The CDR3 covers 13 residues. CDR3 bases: TGTGCCAGCAGCTTTTACGGCACAGATACGCAGTATTTT. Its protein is CASSFYGTDTQYF.

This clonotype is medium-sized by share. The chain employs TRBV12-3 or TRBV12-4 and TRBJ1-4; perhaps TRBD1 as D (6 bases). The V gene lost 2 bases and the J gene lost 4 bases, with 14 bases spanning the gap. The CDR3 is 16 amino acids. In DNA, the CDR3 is TGTGCCAGCAGTTTACAAGGACAGATAGATAATGAAAAACTGTTTTTT. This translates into CASSLQGQIDNEKLFF.

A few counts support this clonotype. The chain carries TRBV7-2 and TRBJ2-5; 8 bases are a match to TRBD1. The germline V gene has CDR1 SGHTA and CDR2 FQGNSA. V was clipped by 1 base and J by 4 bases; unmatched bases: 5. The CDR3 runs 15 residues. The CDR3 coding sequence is TGTGCCAGCAGCTTAGTCTGGACAGGGAGAGAGACCCAGTACTTC. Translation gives CASSLVWTGRETQYF.

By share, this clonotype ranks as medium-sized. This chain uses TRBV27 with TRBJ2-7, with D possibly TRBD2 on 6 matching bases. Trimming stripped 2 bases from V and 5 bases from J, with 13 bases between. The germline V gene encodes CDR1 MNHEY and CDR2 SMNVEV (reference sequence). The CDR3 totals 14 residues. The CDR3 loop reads CASSLRPWGDEQYF. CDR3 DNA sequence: TGTGCCAGCAGTTTACGCCCTTGGGGGGACGAGCAGTACTTC.

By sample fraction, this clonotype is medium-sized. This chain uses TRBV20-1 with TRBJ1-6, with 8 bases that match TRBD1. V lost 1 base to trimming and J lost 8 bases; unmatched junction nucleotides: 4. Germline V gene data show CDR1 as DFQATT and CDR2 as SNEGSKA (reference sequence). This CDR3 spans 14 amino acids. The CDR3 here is CSARATGGDSPLHF. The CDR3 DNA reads TGCAGTGCTAGAGCCACAGGGGGGGATTCACCCCTCCACTTT.

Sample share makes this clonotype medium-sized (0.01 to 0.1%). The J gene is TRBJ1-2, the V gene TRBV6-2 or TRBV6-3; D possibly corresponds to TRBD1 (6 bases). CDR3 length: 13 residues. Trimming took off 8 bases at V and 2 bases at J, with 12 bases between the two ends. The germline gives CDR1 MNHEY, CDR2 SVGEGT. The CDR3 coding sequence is TGTGCCAGCTCCCTACAGGGCAACTATGGCTACACCTTC. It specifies CASSLQGNYGYTF.

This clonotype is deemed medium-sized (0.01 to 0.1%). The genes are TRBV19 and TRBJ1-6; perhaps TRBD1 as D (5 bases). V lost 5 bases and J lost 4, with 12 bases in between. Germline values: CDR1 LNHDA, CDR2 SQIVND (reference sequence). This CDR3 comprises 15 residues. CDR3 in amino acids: CASSDPGTYNSPLHF. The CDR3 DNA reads TGTGCCAGTAGTGACCCCGGGACGTATAATTCACCCCTCCACTTT.

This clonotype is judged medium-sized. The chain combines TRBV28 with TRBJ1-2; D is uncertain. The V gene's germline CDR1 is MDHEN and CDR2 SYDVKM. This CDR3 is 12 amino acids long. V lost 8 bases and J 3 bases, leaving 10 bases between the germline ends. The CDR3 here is CASGDSDYGYTF. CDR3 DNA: TGTGCCAGCGGGGATAGCGACTATGGCTACACCTTC.

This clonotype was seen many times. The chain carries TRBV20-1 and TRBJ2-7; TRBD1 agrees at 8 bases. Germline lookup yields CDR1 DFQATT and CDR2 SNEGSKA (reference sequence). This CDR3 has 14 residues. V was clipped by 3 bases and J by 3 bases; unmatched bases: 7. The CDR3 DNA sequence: TGCAGTGCTAGTTCTGGGGGACAGGTCTACGAGCAGTACTTC. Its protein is CSASSGGQVYEQYF.

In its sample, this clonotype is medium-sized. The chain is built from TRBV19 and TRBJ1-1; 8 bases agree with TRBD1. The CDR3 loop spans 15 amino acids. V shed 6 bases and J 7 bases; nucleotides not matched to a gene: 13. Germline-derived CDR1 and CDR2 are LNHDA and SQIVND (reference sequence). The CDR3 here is CASRGSWTGWGEAFF. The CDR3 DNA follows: TGTGCCAGTAGGGGCTCTTGGACAGGGTGGGGTGAAGCTTTCTTT. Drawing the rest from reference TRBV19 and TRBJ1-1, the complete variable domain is DGGITQSPKYLFRKEGQNVTLSCEQNLNHDAMYWYRQDPGQGLRLIYYSQIVNDFQKGDIAEGYSVSREKKESFPLTVTSAQKNPTAFYLCASRGSWTGWGEAFFGQGTRLTVV.

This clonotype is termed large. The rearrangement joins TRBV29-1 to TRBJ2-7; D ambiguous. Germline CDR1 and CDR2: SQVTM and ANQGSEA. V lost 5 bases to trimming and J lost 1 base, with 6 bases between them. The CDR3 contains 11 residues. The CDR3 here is CSVKQSYEQYF. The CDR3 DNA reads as TGCAGCGTTAAGCAGTCCTACGAGCAGTACTTC.

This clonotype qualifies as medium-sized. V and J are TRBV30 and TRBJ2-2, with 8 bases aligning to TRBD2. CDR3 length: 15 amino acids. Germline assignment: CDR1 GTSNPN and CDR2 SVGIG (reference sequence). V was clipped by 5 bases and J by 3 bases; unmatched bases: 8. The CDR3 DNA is TGTGCCTGGGCCCCCGGGGGGGCAGACACCGGGGAGCTGTTTTTT. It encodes CAWAPGGADTGELFF.

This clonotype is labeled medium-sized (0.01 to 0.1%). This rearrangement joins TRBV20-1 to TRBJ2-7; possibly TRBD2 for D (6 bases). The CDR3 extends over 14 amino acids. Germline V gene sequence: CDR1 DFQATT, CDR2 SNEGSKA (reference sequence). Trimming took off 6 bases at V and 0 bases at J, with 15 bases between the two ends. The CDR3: CSAKGTLSSYEQYF. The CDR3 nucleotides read TGCAGTGCCAAAGGGACTCTAAGCTCCTACGAGCAGTACTTC.

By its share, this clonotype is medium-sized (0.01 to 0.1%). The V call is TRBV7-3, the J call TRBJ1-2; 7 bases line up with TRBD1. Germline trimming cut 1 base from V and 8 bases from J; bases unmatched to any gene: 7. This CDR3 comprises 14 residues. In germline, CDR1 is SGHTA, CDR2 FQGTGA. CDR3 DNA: TGTGCCAGCAGCTTAAAAGTTACAGGGGAGGGCTACACCTTC. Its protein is CASSLKVTGEGYTF. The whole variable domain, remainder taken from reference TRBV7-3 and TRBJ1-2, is GAGVSQTPSNKVTEKGKYVELRCDPISGHTALYWYRQSLGQGPEFLIYFQGTGAADDSGLPNDRFFAVRPEGSVSTLKIQRTERGDSAVYLCASSLKVTGEGYTFGSGTRLTVV.

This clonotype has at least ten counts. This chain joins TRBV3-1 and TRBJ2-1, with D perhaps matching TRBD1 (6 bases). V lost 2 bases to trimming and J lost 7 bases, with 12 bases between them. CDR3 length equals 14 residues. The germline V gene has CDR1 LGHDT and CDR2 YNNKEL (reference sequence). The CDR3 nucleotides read TGTGCCAGCAGCCAACTCGGGACACATAATGAGCAGTTCTTC. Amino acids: CASSQLGTHNEQFF.

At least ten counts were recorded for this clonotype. In DNA form, the CDR3 reads TGTGCCAGCAGGAGCCAAGGCACTGAAGCTTTCTTT. It yields the protein CASRSQGTEAFF. The chain is built from TRBV2 and TRBJ1-1; D gene uncertain. This CDR3 is built from 12 residues. The germline V gene encodes CDR1 SNHLY and CDR2 FYNNEI. The V end lost 6 bases, the J end lost 4 bases, and 9 bases lay between the germline ends.

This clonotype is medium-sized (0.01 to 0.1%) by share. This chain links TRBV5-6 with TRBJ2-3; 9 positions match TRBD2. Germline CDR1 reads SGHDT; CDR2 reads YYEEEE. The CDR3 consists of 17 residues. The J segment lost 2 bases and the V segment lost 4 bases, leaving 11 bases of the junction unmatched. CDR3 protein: CASSLGGLAGITDTQYF. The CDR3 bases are TGTGCCAGCAGCCTTGGTGGCCTAGCGGGGATCACAGATACGCAGTATTTT.

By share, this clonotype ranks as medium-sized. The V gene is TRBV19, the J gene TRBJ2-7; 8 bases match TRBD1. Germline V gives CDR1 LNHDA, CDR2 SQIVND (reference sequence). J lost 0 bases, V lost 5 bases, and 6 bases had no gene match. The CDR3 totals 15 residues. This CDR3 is CASSASGTGSYEQYF. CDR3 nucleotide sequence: TGTGCCAGTAGTGCCTCGGGGACAGGCTCCTACGAGCAGTACTTC.

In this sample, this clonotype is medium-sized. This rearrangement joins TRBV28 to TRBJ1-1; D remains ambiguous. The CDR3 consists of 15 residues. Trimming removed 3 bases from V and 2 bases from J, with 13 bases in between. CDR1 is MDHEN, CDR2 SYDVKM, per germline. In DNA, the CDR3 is TGTGCCAGCAGTTTTGCCGGGAACTTAAACACTGAAGCTTTCTTT. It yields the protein CASSFAGNLNTEAFF.

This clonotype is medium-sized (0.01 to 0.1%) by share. As DNA, the CDR3 is TGTGCCAGCAGCAGGGGACTATGGGAGACCCAGTACTTC. Protein sequence: CASSRGLWETQYF. J is TRBJ2-5 and V is TRBV6-1; a possible D gene is TRBD2 (7 bases). The germline V gene encodes CDR1 MNHNS and CDR2 SASEGT. The CDR3 spans 13 residues. V gave up 6 bases and J gave up 5 bases, with 13 bases separating them.